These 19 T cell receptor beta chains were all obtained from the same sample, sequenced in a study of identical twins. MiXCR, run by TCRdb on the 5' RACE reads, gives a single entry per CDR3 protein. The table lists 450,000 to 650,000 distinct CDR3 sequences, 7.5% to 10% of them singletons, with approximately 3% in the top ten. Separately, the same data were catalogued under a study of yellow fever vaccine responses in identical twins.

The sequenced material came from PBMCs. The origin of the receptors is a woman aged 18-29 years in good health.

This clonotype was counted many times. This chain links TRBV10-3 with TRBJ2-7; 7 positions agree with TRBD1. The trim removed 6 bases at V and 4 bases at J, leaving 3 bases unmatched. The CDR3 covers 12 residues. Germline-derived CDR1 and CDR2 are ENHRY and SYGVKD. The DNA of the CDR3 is TGTGCCATCAGCCAGACAGGGTACGAGCAGTACTTC. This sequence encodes CAISQTGYEQYF.

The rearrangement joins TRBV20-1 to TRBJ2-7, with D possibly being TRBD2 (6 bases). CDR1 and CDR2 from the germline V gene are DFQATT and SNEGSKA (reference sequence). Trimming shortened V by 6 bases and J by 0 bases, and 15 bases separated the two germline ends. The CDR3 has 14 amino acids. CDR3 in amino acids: CSAERRVGSYEQYF. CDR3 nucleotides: TGCAGTGCGGAAAGGAGGGTAGGCTCCTACGAGCAGTACTTC.

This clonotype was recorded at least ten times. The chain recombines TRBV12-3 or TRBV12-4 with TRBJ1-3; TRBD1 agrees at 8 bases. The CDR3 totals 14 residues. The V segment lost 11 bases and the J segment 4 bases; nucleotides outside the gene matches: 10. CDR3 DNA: TGTGCCTCCGCCTCGACAGGGGCGGGAAACACCATATATTTT. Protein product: CASASTGAGNTIYF.

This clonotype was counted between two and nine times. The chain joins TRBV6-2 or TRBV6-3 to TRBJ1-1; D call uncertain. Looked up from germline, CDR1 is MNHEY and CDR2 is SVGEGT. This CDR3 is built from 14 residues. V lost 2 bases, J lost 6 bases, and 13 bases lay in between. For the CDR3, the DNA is TGTGCCAGCAGTTACGTAACGGGCTCGGCTGAAGCTTTCTTT. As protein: CASSYVTGSAEAFF.

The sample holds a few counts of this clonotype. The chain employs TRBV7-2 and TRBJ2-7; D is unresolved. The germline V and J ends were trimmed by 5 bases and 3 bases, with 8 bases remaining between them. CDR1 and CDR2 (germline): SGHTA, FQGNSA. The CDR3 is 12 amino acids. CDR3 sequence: CASSIPGYEQYF. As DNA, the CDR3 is TGTGCCAGCAGCATCCCCGGCTACGAGCAGTACTTC.

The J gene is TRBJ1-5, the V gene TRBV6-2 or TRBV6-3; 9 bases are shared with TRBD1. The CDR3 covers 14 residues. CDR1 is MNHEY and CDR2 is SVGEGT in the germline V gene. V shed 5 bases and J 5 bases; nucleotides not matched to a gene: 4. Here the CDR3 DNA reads TGTGCCAGCAGTCCACAGGGGGCTCATCAGCCCCAGCATTTT. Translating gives CASSPQGAHQPQHF.

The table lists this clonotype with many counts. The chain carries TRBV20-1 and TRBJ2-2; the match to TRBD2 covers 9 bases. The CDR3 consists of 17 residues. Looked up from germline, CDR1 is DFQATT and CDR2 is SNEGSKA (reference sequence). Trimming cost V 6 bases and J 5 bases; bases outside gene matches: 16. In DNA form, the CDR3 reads TGCAGTGCCCCGGATTTTGGCGGGAGGGCCGGAACCGGGGAGCTGTTTTTT. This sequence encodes CSAPDFGGRAGTGELFF.

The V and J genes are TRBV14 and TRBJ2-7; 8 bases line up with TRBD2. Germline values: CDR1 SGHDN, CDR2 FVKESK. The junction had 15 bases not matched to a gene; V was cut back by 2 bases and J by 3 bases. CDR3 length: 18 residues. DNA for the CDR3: TGTGCCAGCAGCCAACCCCCCGGCGGGAGGATTGGTGTCTACGAGCAGTACTTC. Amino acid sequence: CASSQPPGGRIGVYEQYF.

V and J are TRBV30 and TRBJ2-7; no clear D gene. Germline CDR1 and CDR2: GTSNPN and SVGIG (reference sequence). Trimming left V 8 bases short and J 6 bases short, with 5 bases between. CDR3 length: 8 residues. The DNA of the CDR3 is TGTGCCCTGAGCGAGCAGTACTTC. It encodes CALSEQYF.

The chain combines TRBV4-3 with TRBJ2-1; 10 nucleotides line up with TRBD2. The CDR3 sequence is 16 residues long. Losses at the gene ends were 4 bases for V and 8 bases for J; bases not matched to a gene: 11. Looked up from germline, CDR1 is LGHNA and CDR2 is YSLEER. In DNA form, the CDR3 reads TGCGCCAGCAGCCCCCACGGCAGCGGGAGGGCCGATGAGCAGTTCTTC. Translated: CASSPHGSGRADEQFF.

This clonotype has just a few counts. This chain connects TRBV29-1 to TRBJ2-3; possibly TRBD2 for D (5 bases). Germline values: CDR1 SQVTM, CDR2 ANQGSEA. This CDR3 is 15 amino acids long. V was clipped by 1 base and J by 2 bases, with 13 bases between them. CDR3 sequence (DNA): TGCAGCGTTGAAGGGGAGACTGGGAACACAGATACGCAGTATTTT. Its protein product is CSVEGETGNTDTQYF.

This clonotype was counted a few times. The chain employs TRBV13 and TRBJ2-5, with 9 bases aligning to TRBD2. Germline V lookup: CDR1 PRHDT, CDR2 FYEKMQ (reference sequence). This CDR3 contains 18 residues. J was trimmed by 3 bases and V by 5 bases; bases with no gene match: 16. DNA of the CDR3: TGTGCCAGCAGCCCCAGAGAATCGACTAGCGGAAGTGAAGAGACCCAGTACTTC. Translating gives CASSPRESTSGSEETQYF.

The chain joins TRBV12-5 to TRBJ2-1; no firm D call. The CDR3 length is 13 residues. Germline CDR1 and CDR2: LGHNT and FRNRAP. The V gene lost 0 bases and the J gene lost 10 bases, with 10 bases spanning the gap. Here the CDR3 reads CASGLVSGVEQFF. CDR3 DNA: TGTGCTAGTGGTTTGGTGTCTGGCGTGGAGCAGTTCTTC.

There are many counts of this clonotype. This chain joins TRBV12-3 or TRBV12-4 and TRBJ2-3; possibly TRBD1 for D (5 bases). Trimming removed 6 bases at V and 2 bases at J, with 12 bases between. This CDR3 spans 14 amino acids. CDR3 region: CASSWGALTDTQYF. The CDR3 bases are TGTGCCAGCAGCTGGGGCGCACTCACAGATACGCAGTATTTT.

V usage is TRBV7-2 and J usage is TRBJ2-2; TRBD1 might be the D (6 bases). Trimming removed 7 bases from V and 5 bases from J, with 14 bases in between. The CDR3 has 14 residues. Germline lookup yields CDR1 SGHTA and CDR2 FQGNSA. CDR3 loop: CASNPGQVTGELFF. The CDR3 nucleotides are TGTGCCAGCAACCCGGGACAAGTAACCGGGGAGCTGTTTTTT.

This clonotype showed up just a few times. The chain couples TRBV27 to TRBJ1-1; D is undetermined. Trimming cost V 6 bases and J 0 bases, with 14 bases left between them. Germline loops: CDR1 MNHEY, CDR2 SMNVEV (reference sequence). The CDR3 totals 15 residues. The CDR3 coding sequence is TGTGCCAGCAGCCCCCTGGTGGCGGTGAACACTGAAGCTTTCTTT. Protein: CASSPLVAVNTEAFF.

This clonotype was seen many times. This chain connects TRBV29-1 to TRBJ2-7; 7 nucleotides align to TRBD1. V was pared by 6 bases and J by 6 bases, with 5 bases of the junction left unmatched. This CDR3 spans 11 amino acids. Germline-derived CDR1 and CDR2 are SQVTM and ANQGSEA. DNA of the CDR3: TGCAGCGTCCAGGACAGGCTCGAGCAGTACTTC. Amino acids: CSVQDRLEQYF.

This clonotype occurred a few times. The CDR3 DNA reads as TGCAGCGCGGAGGCTAATGAAAAACTGTTTTTT. Amino acid sequence: CSAEANEKLFF. This chain connects TRBV29-1 to TRBJ1-4, with D unclear. CDR1 and CDR2 from the germline V gene are SQVTM and ANQGSEA. V was pared by 7 bases and J by 3 bases, with 6 bases between. The length of the CDR3 is 11 residues.

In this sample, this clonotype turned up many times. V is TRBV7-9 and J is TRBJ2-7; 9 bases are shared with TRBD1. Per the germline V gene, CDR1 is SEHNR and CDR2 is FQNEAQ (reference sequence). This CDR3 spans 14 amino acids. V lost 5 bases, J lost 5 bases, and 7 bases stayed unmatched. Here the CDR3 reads CASSLRDRVHEQYF. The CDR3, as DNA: TGTGCCAGCAGCCTCCGGGACAGGGTACACGAGCAGTACTTC.